A selection of T cell receptor beta chains follows, all from one sample in a study of cytomegalovirus exposure and HLA in healthy donors. Generated by immunoSEQ multiplex PCR, the TCRdb table keeps only in-frame clones and is missing some. The sample records roughly 130,000 clones, 70% to 90% being singletons. The sample was PBMCs. The receptors stem from a middle-aged woman in good health and CMV-seronegative. Each CDR3 is given with its conserved first and last residue. The order of the fields is D gene, V gene, clone size, J gene, CDR3 protein, CDR3 DNA. The D gene is left open where the match is weak. Clone sizes are given selectively: once, few, many, or a class where the clone is expanded.

TRBD1	TRBV18	NA	TRBJ2-3	CASSLGTGTPDTQYF	TGTGCCAGCTCACTGGGGACAGGGACGCCAGATACGCAGTATTTT
NA	TRBV11-3	NA	TRBJ2-1	CASQGTYNEQFF	TGTGCCAGCCAGGGAACCTACAACGAGCAGTTCTTC
NA	TRBV2	NA	TRBJ2-7	CASIPGISVYEQYF	TGTGCCAGCATCCCAGGTATTTCGGTTTACGAGCAGTACTTC
NA	TRBV5-4	few	TRBJ2-7	CASSSNAGRGYYEQYF	TGTGCCAGCAGCTCCAACGCGGGGAGAGGTTACTACGAGCAGTACTTC
NA	TRBV18	few	TRBJ2-7	CASSSEVEQYF	TGTGCCAGCTCATCAGAAGTCGAGCAGTACTTC
NA	TRBV6-5	NA	TRBJ2-1	CASSYVLGVNEQFF	TGTGCCAGCAGTTACGTATTAGGGGTTAATGAGCAGTTCTTC
NA	TRBV9	NA	TRBJ1-3	CASSPRRGGGNTIYF	TGTGCCAGCAGCCCAAGAAGGGGAGGGGGAAACACCATATATTTT
TRBD1	TRBV5-5	NA	TRBJ2-3	CASSVTGQGDDTQYF	TGTGCCAGCAGCGTGACGGGACAGGGGGACGATACGCAGTATTTT
TRBD2	TRBV2	NA	TRBJ2-1	CASRLGLVGNEQFF	TGTGCCAGCAGGTTGGGACTAGTGGGCAATGAGCAGTTCTTC
NA	TRBV6-5	NA	TRBJ2-7	CASSYPPGYEQYF	TGTGCCAGCAGTTACCCCCCGGGATACGAGCAGTACTTC
NA	TRBV6-6	few	TRBJ2-7	CAASRGIYEQYF	TGTGCCGCGAGTAGAGGGATCTACGAGCAGTACTTC
NA	TRBV5-1	NA	TRBJ2-7	CASSLAGSYEQYF	TGCGCCAGCAGCTTGGCAGGTTCCTACGAGCAGTACTTC
TRBD1	TRBV7-9	NA	TRBJ1-4	CASSLPRDRGLEKLFF	TGTGCCAGCAGCTTACCCCGGGACAGGGGACTTGAAAAACTGTTTTTT
NA	TRBV30	NA	TRBJ2-7	CAWSKPPQGGSYEQYF	TGTGCCTGGAGCAAACCGCCCCAGGGGGGCTCCTACGAGCAGTACTTC
TRBD1	TRBV6-5	NA	TRBJ1-2	CASSGQGANGYTF	TGTGCCAGCAGTGGACAGGGGGCCAATGGCTACACCTTC
TRBD2	TRBV5-1	NA	TRBJ2-7	CASSLAGGPYEQYF	TGCGCCAGCAGCTTAGCGGGAGGGCCCTACGAGCAGTACTTC
NA	TRBV13	NA	TRBJ1-1	CASSLRQGLRAFF	TGTGCCAGCAGCTTAAGGCAGGGCCTAAGGGCTTTCTTT
TRBD2	TRBV28	NA	TRBJ2-3	CASSLPPRSGRRHTQYF	TGTGCCAGCAGTTTGCCTCCGAGGAGCGGGAGGCGACATACGCAGTATTTT
NA	TRBV28	NA	TRBJ2-2	CASNERLNTGELFF	TGTGCCAGCAACGAGCGGCTGAACACCGGGGAGCTGTTTTTT
TRBD2	TRBV19	NA	TRBJ2-1	CASSTSSGRRDEQFF	TGTGCCAGTAGTACTTCTAGCGGGAGAAGGGATGAGCAGTTCTTC
NA	TRBV11-1	NA	TRBJ2-2	CASSPKTRTNTGELFF	TGTGCCAGCAGCCCAAAAACCAGGACGAACACCGGGGAGCTGTTTTTT
NA	TRBV5-6	NA	TRBJ2-3	CASSLQGYRTDTQYF	TGTGCCAGCAGCTTACAGGGTTATCGGACAGATACGCAGTATTTT
TRBD1	TRBV4-2	NA	TRBJ1-5	CASSTDRDQPQHF	TGTGCCAGCAGCACGGACAGGGATCAGCCCCAGCATTTT
NA	TRBV7-9	NA	TRBJ1-3	CASFGRASGNTIYF	TGTGCCAGCTTCGGCAGGGCCTCTGGAAACACCATATATTTT
TRBD1	TRBV9	NA	TRBJ2-2	CASSVTGTANTGELFF	TGTGCCAGCAGCGTCACCGGGACAGCGAACACCGGGGAGCTGTTTTTT